The entry below describes one T cell receptor (beta chain). These data come from a study of blood T cell repertoires in COVID-19. Assay used: immunoSEQ multiplex PCR; TCRdb lists only in-frame clones, some missing. The sample lists around 430,000 clones; more than 75% were seen once. Participant reports of clinical history set cohort assignment. From germline, CDR1 is LNHNV and CDR2 YYDKDF (reference sequence). The V gene end was trimmed by 4 bases and the J gene end by 4 bases; junction bases not matched to a gene: 6. The CDR3 is 15 residues long. This sequence originates from a woman in her forties or fifties who had recovered from COVID-19. The chain employs TRBV15 and TRBJ1-5; 8 bases align to TRBD1. Specimen: PBMCs or T cells enriched from blood (not recorded which). CDR3 amino acids: CATSTARTGNQPQHF. The CDR3 DNA is TGTGCCACCAGCACCGCCCGGACAGGGAATCAGCCCCAGCATTTT. Together with reference TRBV15 and TRBJ1-5, the CDR3 gives the full variable domain: DAMVIQNPRYQVTQFGKPVTLSCSQTLNHNVMYWYQQKSSQAPKLLFHYYDKDFNNEADTPDNFQSRRPNTSFCFLDIRSPGLGDTAMYLCATSTARTGNQPQHFGDGTRLSIL.